The 16 T cell receptor beta chains listed next were all sequenced from one sample in a study of blood T cell repertoires in COVID-19. Produced via immunoSEQ multiplex PCR; TCRdb's table is partial and in-frame only. The sample lists around 71,000 clones, approximately 85% occurring once. The sample taken for sequencing was peripheral blood. The receptors originated from a man of 80 years or more with acute or convalescent COVID-19.

CDR3 amino acids: CASRGGNNRAGSTEAFF. CDR3 DNA sequence: TGTGCCAGCAGGGGGGGGAACAACAGGGCAGGGAGCACTGAAGCTTTCTTT. This chain joins TRBV2 and TRBJ1-1; a weak D match, TRBD1 (6 bases). The CDR3 extends over 17 amino acids. Germline V gives CDR1 SNHLY, CDR2 FYNNEI. V lost 6 bases and J lost 4, with 24 bases in between.

The J gene is TRBJ1-4, the V gene TRBV25-1; 7 bases align to TRBD1. The V and J ends lost 3 bases and 4 bases, in that order; junction bases with no gene match: 8. The germline gives CDR1 MGHDK, CDR2 SYGVNS. The CDR3 spans 16 residues. The CDR3 loop reads CASSETSGQLNEKLFF. The CDR3 DNA sequence: TGTGCCAGCAGTGAGACATCGGGACAGCTTAATGAAAAACTGTTTTTT.

This clone has a handful of counts. The chain links TRBV5-6 to TRBJ1-1, with D unresolved. There are 14 residues in the CDR3. V was pared by 0 bases and J by 1 base, with 7 bases between. CDR1 is SGHDT and CDR2 is YYEEEE in the germline V gene. CDR3 amino acids: CASSLVSGNTEAFF. CDR3 in DNA: TGTGCCAGCAGCTTGGTTTCAGGGAACACTGAAGCTTTCTTT. Full variable domain (remainder filled in from reference TRBV5-6 and TRBJ1-1): DAGVTQSPTHLIKTRGQQVTLRCSPKSGHDTVSWYQQALGQGPQFIFQYYEEEERQRGNFPDRFSGHQFPNYSSELNVNALLLGDSALYLCASSLVSGNTEAFFGQGTRLTVV.

The gene calls are TRBV30 and TRBJ1-3, with unresolved D. The CDR3 is 11 residues long. V was clipped by 3 bases and J by 6 bases, with 6 bases between them. Germline CDR1 is GTSNPN and CDR2 is SVGIG (reference sequence). CDR3 loop: CAWSRENTIYF. In nucleotides, the CDR3 is TGTGCCTGGAGCCGAGAAAACACCATATATTTT.

The V and J genes are TRBV29-1 and TRBJ2-7, with TRBD1 matching over 8 bases. The V segment lost 3 bases and the J segment 1 base; nucleotides outside the gene matches: 11. Germline values: CDR1 SQVTM, CDR2 ANQGSEA. The CDR3 spans 16 residues. Here the CDR3 DNA reads TGCAGCGTTGATTCGCCACAGGGGGTTAATTCCTACGAGCAGTACTTC. Its translation is CSVDSPQGVNSYEQYF.

This sequence joins TRBV7-2 and TRBJ1-1; D perhaps matches TRBD1 (5 bases). Trimming cost V 3 bases and J 8 bases, with 22 bases left between them. The germline CDR1 and CDR2 sequences are SGHTA and FQGNSA. CDR3 length: 16 amino acids. The CDR3 is CASSFHGPGVGQEAFF. DNA of the CDR3: TGTGCCAGCAGCTTCCATGGACCGGGGGTGGGTCAGGAAGCTTTCTTT.

J is TRBJ1-1 and V is TRBV6-1; 8 bases match TRBD1. The germline V gene has CDR1 MNHNS and CDR2 SASEGT. The CDR3 is 16 amino acids. V was pared by 4 bases and J by 2 bases, with 9 bases of the junction left unmatched. CDR3 sequence reads: CASSALRQGRNTEAFF. The CDR3 coding sequence is TGTGCCAGCAGTGCACTCAGACAGGGGCGAAACACTGAAGCTTTCTTT.

The rearrangement joins TRBV24-1 to TRBJ2-7; D is possibly TRBD1 (5 bases). V was trimmed by 4 bases and J by 3 bases, leaving 6 bases between them. The V gene's germline CDR1 is KGHDR and CDR2 SFDVKD. The CDR3 is 12 residues long. The CDR3 loop is CATSETGYEQYF. The CDR3 DNA reads TGTGCCACCAGTGAAACAGGCTACGAGCAGTACTTC.

This clone has only a few counts. This rearrangement joins TRBV6-5 to TRBJ1-3; D perhaps matches TRBD1 (5 bases). Germline lookup yields CDR1 MNHEY and CDR2 SVGAGI. Trimming took off 2 bases at V and 0 bases at J, with 5 bases between the two ends. This CDR3 is 14 amino acids long. For the CDR3, the DNA is TGTGCCAGCAGTTACGACAGCTCTGGAAACACCATATATTTT. Its protein product is CASSYDSSGNTIYF.

The chain carries TRBV24-1 and TRBJ1-5; D call uncertain. Trimming pared 4 bases from V and 5 bases from J, leaving 5 bases between. CDR1 and CDR2 from the germline V gene are KGHDR and SFDVKD. This CDR3 spans 12 amino acids. The CDR3 DNA reads as TGTGCCACCAGTGACCGAGATCAGCCCCAGCATTTT. This sequence encodes CATSDRDQPQHF.

The chain joins TRBV28 to TRBJ2-7, with 7 bases aligning to TRBD1. This CDR3 comprises 15 residues. The trim removed 5 bases at V and 3 bases at J, leaving 10 bases unmatched. Germline assignment: CDR1 MDHEN and CDR2 SYDVKM. CDR3: CASSTRTGAVYEQYF. The CDR3 bases are TGTGCCAGCAGTACCAGAACAGGGGCCGTCTACGAGCAGTACTTC.

Written as DNA, the CDR3 is TGTGCCAGCAGTCGGGACAGGTCACGGAATGAGCAGTTCTTC. This translates into CASSRDRSRNEQFF. This chain joins TRBV11-2 and TRBJ2-1, with 8 bases that match TRBD1. The germline CDR1 and CDR2 sequences are SGHAT and FQNNGV. The CDR3 loop spans 14 amino acids. V shed 6 bases and J 7 bases; nucleotides not matched to a gene: 8.

The V call is TRBV27, the J call TRBJ2-2; 7 bases are shared with TRBD1. Trimming cost V 6 bases and J 3 bases; bases outside gene matches: 10. Germline CDR1 is MNHEY and CDR2 is SMNVEV (reference sequence). This CDR3 has 16 residues. The CDR3 protein is CASRAPGQWHTGELFF. In nucleotides, the CDR3 is TGTGCCAGCAGGGCACCGGGACAGTGGCACACCGGGGAGCTGTTTTTT.

This chain uses TRBV7-2 with TRBJ2-7; TRBD1 matches at 7 bases. V shed 5 bases, J shed 2 bases, and the junction held 9 bases outside the gene matches. The CDR3 is 15 residues long. Germline values: CDR1 SGHTA, CDR2 FQGNSA. The CDR3 DNA reads TGTGCCAGCAGCAAAAGTGGACAGGCCACCTACGAGCAGTACTTC. Its translation: CASSKSGQATYEQYF.

The chain joins TRBV5-1 to TRBJ2-3, with D uncertain. The CDR3 runs 15 residues. Trimming removed 1 base at V and 0 bases at J, with 9 bases between. Germline values: CDR1 SGHRS, CDR2 YFSETQ. This chain's CDR3 is CASSLNGGSTDTQYF. The CDR3 DNA sequence: TGCGCCAGCAGCTTGAACGGCGGTAGCACAGATACGCAGTATTTT.

The chain combines TRBV13 with TRBJ2-6, with TRBD2 matching over 9 bases. V lost 1 base to trimming and J lost 2 bases; unmatched junction nucleotides: 9. Germline V gene sequence: CDR1 PRHDT, CDR2 FYEKMQ (reference sequence). This CDR3 contains 19 residues. This chain's CDR3 is CASSLASRREGPGANVLTF. For the CDR3, the DNA is TGTGCCAGCAGCTTAGCTTCTCGGCGGGAGGGCCCTGGGGCCAACGTCCTGACTTTC.